The entry below describes one TCR beta chain. As handled by the study authors: How many nucleated cells were present was estimated from reference gene primer amplification. TCRdb's copy holds only in-frame clones and misses some; the assay was immunoSEQ multiplex PCR. The DNA gave D and trimming, while V, J and clone size come from that table. The data show roughly 100,000 clones, roughly 87% seen once. Germline trimming cut 8 bases from V and 1 base from J; bases unmatched to any gene: 10. The CDR3 is 15 amino acids. The V gene's germline CDR1 is WSHSY and CDR2 SAAADI. The sample originates from a study of blood T cell repertoires in COVID-19. Across the whole study: Sites across the United States, Italy and Spain contributed samples from acute and convalescent COVID-19. Sources were T cells, B-cell-depleted T cells, or PBMCs; the material itself was cDNA or gDNA.

This chain uses TRBV10-2 with TRBJ2-7; 8 bases fit TRBD2. Sequenced sample: peripheral blood. The TCR originated in a woman of 80 years or more in a cohort sampled during active COVID-19. CDR3 nucleotides: TGCGCCAGCTGGGGGGGGCGGGGGGAGTCCTACGAGCAGTACTTC. Encoded protein: CASWGGRGESYEQYF.